The present T cell receptor beta chain was sequenced within a study of OX40 agonist ivuxolimab in advanced cancers. Study-level information: Patients in the trial were receiving intravenous ivuxolimab every 2 weeks, at doses of 0.01 to 10 mg/kg. Earlier anti-PD-1, anti-PD-L1 or anti-CTLA-4 therapy was permitted; over 35% had received some. Patients receiving dose escalation had hepatocellular carcinoma, melanoma, renal cell or head and neck cancer.

The CDR3 has 14 amino acids. V lost 4 bases, J lost 2 bases, and 12 bases lay in between. Germline lookup yields CDR1 MNHEY and CDR2 SVGAGI. Method: immunoSEQ multiplex PCR; TCRdb's copy keeps in-frame clones and lacks some. The sample has more than 100,000 clones, about 93% seen once; the top ten hold approximately 0.15%. This chain joins TRBV6-5 and TRBJ2-7; unclear D gene. This sequence originates from an adult with an advanced solid tumor such as melanoma, head and neck, liver or kidney cancer. The sequences come from CD4+ or CD8+ T cells sorted from blood, collected in a trial of the OX40 agonist ivuxolimab. In DNA, the CDR3 is TGTGCCAGCAGTTTTGGAGCGTCCCCCTACGAGCAGTACTTC. This encodes CASSFGASPYEQYF.